This T cell receptor (beta chain) comes out of a study of T cells after yellow fever vaccination. Study-wide context: Preparation of the low-cell-number fractions used SMART-Seq v4 Ultra Low Input. Study findings and constraints: Weaker, the secondary response peaked sooner, at day 5 versus 15. After the booster, 96% of CD4 and 75% to 90% of CD8 primary-response clones were re-detected. Overall, a small share of clonotypes was seen in both CD4 and CD8 compartments.

The table lists this clonotype with a few counts. The antigen remains undetermined. In TCRdb, the 5' RACE reads were re-called with MiXCR into one record per CDR3 protein. Among 300,000 to 450,000 distinct CDR3 sequences listed, more than 5.5% were seen once. Germline values: CDR1 LGHNA, CDR2 YSLEER. This CDR3 spans 16 amino acids. The V segment lost 0 bases and the J segment 8 bases; nucleotides outside the gene matches: 10. This clonotype originated in a man under 40 who received the YFV17D yellow fever vaccine. The specimen was PBMCs, collected 5 days after the yellow fever booster vaccination. The chain joins TRBV4-3 to TRBJ2-1; 7 nucleotides line up with TRBD2. The CDR3 DNA reads as TGCGCCAGCAGCCAAGATTGGGGAGGGCCTGGGTATGAGCAGTTCTTC. Translating it yields CASSQDWGGPGYEQFF.